Described below is a single T cell receptor beta chain sequence and its context. As yet, its antigen is unknown. The PCR ran on 60 Vbeta and 13 Jbeta primers. Sequencing was performed with immunoSEQ multiplex PCR; in TCRdb, only in-frame clones are kept and a portion is missing. This sample has about 200,000 clones; 82% occur once, and the top ten carry roughly 0.095%. V was pared by 5 bases and J by 0 bases, with 6 bases between. The CDR3 is made up of 13 amino acids. Per germline, CDR1 MNHEY and CDR2 SVGAGI. This sample is part of a study of cytomegalovirus exposure and HLA in healthy donors. Study-wide findings and caveats: A later analysis linked a missense DCLRE1C variant to TCR beta V- and J-gene trimming.

This sequence originates from a boy younger than 10 in good health and CMV-seronegative. The chain has TRBV6-5 and TRBJ2-3, with D perhaps TRBD1 (5 bases). Sequencing was performed on PBMCs. The CDR3 sequence is CASSQGSTDTQYF. The CDR3 DNA sequence: TGTGCCAGCAGTCAGGGTAGCACAGATACGCAGTATTTT.